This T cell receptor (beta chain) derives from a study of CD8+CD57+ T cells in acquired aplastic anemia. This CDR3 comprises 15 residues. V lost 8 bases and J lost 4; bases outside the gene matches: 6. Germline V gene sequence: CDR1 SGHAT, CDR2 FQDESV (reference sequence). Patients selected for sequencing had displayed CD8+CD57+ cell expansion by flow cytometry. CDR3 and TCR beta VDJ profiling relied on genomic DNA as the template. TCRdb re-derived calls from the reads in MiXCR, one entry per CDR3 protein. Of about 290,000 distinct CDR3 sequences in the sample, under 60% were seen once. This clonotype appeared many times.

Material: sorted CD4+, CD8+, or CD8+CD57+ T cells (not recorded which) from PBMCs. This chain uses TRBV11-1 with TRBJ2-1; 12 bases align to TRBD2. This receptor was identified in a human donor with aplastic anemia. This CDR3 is CASQGTSGSYNEQFF. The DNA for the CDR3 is TGTGCCAGCCAAGGGACTAGCGGGTCTTACAATGAGCAGTTCTTC.